This T cell receptor beta chain was documented in a study of blood T cell repertoires in COVID-19. Overall study: Acute-phase and convalescent COVID-19 samples originated in the United States, Italy and Spain. The analysed material was cDNA or gDNA that came from T cells, B-cell-depleted T cells, or PBMCs.

There are a few counts of this clone. In the authors' workflow: It was from reference gene primer amplification that nucleated cell counts were estimated. Sequencing was performed with immunoSEQ multiplex PCR; in TCRdb, only in-frame clones are kept and a portion is missing. Clone size and V and J calls were adopted from that table, with D and trimming inferred from the DNA. The sample lists 200,000 to 250,000 clones, approximately 80% seen once, with 7.8% in the top ten. Those enrolled in Seattle joined during active infection and were followed longitudinally afterward. Germline lookup yields CDR1 SGDLS and CDR2 YYNGEE. Trimming removed 3 bases from V and 4 bases from J, with 8 bases in between. CDR3 length: 13 residues.

This TCR derives from a woman of 80 years or more with COVID-19, enrolled during active disease. Sequenced sample: peripheral blood. V and J are TRBV9 and TRBJ1-3; no clear D gene. The CDR3 nucleotides are TGTGCCAGCAGCGGTACGGGGGGAAACACCATATATTTT. Amino acid sequence: CASSGTGGNTIYF.